The clone carrying this T cell receptor (beta chain) has more than one count but fewer than ten. Its cognate antigen is unknown. Through a sample-barcoded 5' primer and a J-beta primer mix, a second PCR was run for roughly 6 to 12 cycles. TCRdb called the 5' RACE reads again in MiXCR, with one record for every CDR3 protein. The table lists some 900,000 distinct CDR3 sequences, 29% of them singletons. V shed 4 bases and J 7 bases; nucleotides not matched to a gene: 8. This CDR3 is 15 amino acids long. Germline V gene data show CDR1 as SGDLS and CDR2 as YYNGEE. This sample is part of a study of blood T cells in healthy people across ages. Overall study findings and caveats: Versus aged donors, long-lived donors had higher diversity and more naive CD4+ cells.

Sequenced input: blood. This sequence originates from a woman of 80 years or more in good health. The rearrangement uses TRBV9 and TRBJ1-4; 9 bases line up with TRBD1. As DNA, the CDR3 is TGTGCCAGCAGCCCAGCGGGACAGGGTACTGAAAAACTGTTTTTT. Its protein product is CASSPAGQGTEKLFF.